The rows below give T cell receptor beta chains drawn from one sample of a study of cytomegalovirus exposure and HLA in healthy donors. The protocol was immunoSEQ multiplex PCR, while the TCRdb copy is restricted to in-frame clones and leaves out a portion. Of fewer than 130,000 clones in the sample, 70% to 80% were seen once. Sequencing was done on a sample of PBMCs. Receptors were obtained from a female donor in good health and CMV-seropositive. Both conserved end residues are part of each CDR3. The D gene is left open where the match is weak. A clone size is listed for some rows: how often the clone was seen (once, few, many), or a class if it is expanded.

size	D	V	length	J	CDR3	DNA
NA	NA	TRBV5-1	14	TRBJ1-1	CASSYREMNTEAFF	TGCGCCAGCAGCTATCGGGAAATGAACACTGAAGCTTTCTTT
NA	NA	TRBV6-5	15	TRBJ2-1	CASSSTTPQRPEQFF	TGTGCCAGCAGCTCGACCACCCCGCAGCGACCCGAGCAGTTCTTC
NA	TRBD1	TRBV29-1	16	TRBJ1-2	CSTEDLGQSNNYGYTF	TGCAGCACTGAGGATTTGGGACAGAGTAATAACTATGGCTACACCTTC
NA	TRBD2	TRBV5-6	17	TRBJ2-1	CASSGALGLGSYNEQFF	TGTGCCAGCAGTGGAGCCCTAGGACTAGGCTCCTACAATGAGCAGTTCTTC
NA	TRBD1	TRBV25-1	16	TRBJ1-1	CASSVIHPDRGSEAFF	TGTGCCAGCAGTGTGATCCACCCGGACAGGGGGTCTGAAGCTTTCTTT
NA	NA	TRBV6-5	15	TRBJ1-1	CASSPGQFMNTEAFF	TGTGCCAGCTCACCTGGGCAGTTCATGAACACTGAAGCTTTCTTT
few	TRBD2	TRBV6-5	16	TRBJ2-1	CASSSLTSGGYNEQFF	TGTGCCAGCAGTTCCCTAACTAGCGGGGGCTACAATGAGCAGTTCTTC
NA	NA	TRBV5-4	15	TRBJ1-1	CASSLGQAVNTEAFF	TGTGCCAGCAGCTTGGGGCAGGCCGTGAACACTGAAGCTTTCTTT
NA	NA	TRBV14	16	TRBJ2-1	CASSQGWRLSYNEQFF	TGTGCCAGCAGCCAAGGTTGGAGACTCTCCTACAATGAGCAGTTCTTC
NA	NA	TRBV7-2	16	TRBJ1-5	CASSPRMAATGQPQHF	TGTGCCAGCAGCCCCCGAATGGCAGCGACGGGTCAGCCCCAGCATTTT
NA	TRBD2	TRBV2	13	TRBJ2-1	CASRTPGGDEQFF	TGTGCCAGCAGGACCCCTGGGGGGGATGAGCAGTTCTTC
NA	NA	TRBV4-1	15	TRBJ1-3	CASSEPGGAGNTIYF	TGCGCCAGCAGCGAACCGGGGGGGGCTGGAAACACCATATATTTT
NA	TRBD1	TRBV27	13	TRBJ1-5	CASKEGANQPQHF	TGTGCCAGCAAGGAGGGGGCCAATCAGCCCCAGCATTTT
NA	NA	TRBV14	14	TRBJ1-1	CASSHLGGSTEAFF	TGTGCCAGCAGCCACCTGGGGGGGTCCACTGAAGCTTTCTTT
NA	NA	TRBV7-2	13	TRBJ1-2	CASRLEANYGYPF	TGTGCCAGCAGATTGGAAGCTAACTATGGCTACCCCTTC
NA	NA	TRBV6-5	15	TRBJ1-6	CASSYSSRGMAPLHF	TGTGCCAGCAGTTACTCATCCCGGGGGATGGCACCCCTCCACTTT
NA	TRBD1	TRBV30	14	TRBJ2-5	CATSRDRGLETQYF	TGTGCTACGTCAAGGGACAGGGGGCTAGAGACCCAGTACTTC